The present entry profiles one TCR beta chain with its context. Its antigen is as yet unknown. The junction departs from germline at one end; a sequencing error may be responsible. Germline V CDR1 and CDR2: SGHDT, YYEEEE. This CDR3 has 16 residues. The data originate from a study of post-analysis software for immune sequencing data. Study-wide results and limits: Relative to controls, patients had a handful of TRBV segments at higher frequency, with TRBV5-6, TRBV5-1 and TRBV20-1 among these. F measure showed strong co-clustering of same-batch samples.

Prepared TCR beta cDNA libraries contained unique molecular identifiers. TCRdb reprocessed the PCR reads via MiXCR and lists one record per CDR3 protein. This table holds roughly 540,000 distinct CDR3 sequences, 30% to 40% found once. Input material: blood. V usage is TRBV5-6 and J usage is TRBJ1-6; D gene unclear. The TCR comes from a girl aged 2-17 years with multiple sclerosis. The CDR3 nucleotides read TGTGCTAGCAGTGAAGATAAACGGGCTTTAAATTCACCCCTCCACTTT. Translation gives CASSEDKRALNSPLHF. Together with reference TRBV5-6 and TRBJ1-6, the CDR3 gives the full variable domain: DAGVTQSPTHLIKTRGQQVTLRCSPKSGHDTVSWYQQALGQGPQFIFQYYEEEERQRGNFPDRFSGHQFPNYSSELNVNALLLGDSALYLCASSEDKRALNSPLHFGNGTRLTVT.